This record looks at one T cell receptor beta chain sequence and its context. The data are from a study of blood T cell repertoires in COVID-19. On the study more broadly: Researchers got acute and convalescent COVID-19 samples from the United States, Italy and Spain. The analysed material was cDNA or gDNA that came from T cells, B-cell-depleted T cells, or PBMCs.

As originally analysed: For nucleated cells, counts were estimated from reference gene primer amplification. Repertoires were generated with immunoSEQ multiplex PCR, while TCRdb's copy carries only in-frame clones and drops some. For V, J and clone size, that table is used; D and trimming come from the DNA. The sample has 150,000 to 200,000 clones, 70% to 90% seen once. Germline CDR1 and CDR2: ENHRY and SYGVKD. CDR3 length equals 15 residues. Germline trimming cut 5 bases from V and 3 bases from J; bases unmatched to any gene: 3. The material sequenced was peripheral blood. The V call is TRBV10-3, the J call TRBJ2-1; 11 nucleotides line up with TRBD2. This sequence originates from a man aged 35 to 55 with active or convalescent COVID-19. The CDR3 is CAISLAGGLYNEQFF. CDR3 nucleotides: TGTGCCATCAGTTTAGCGGGGGGGCTCTACAATGAGCAGTTCTTC.